This TCR beta chain was obtained from a study of cytomegalovirus exposure and HLA in healthy donors. Across the study: A prior study identified roughly 110 million unique TCR beta sequences from 190 million or so T cells.

PCR was performed using 60 Vbeta and 13 Jbeta primers. Authors' methods: In a later analysis, approximately 80 million unique TCR beta chains included roughly 11 million shared by two or more donors. Method: immunoSEQ multiplex PCR; TCRdb's copy keeps in-frame clones and lacks some. That table gives V, J and clone size, and the DNA gave D and trimming. This repertoire includes 45,000 to 60,000 clones. A note on this clone: This sample includes further DNA sequences coding for the same CDR3.

V was pared by 0 bases and J by 4 bases, with 15 bases between. The CDR3 contains 15 residues. The germline gives CDR1 GTSNPN, CDR2 SVGIG (reference sequence). The specimen was PBMCs. The V gene is TRBV30, the J gene TRBJ1-1; D is undetermined. The TCR originated in a female donor in good health and CMV-seronegative. CDR3 protein: CAWSVRIDSGTEAFF. In nucleotides, the CDR3 is TGTGCCTGGAGTGTACGTATCGATAGCGGCACTGAAGCTTTCTTT.